Here is one T cell receptor beta chain with its context. Its antigen remains unknown. This entry comes from a study of CD8 T cells in Susac syndrome. The CDR3 contains 15 residues. Germline CDR1 reads SGHTA; CDR2 reads FQGNSA. The V gene end was trimmed by 5 bases and the J gene end by 5 bases; junction bases not matched to a gene: 10. With random hexamers, reverse transcription was performed on about 0.45 to 1 ug of RNA. By means of immunoSEQ multiplex PCR, TCR beta CDR3 spanning 54 Vbeta and 13 Jbeta underwent amplification. In TCRdb, the immunoSEQ multiplex PCR reads were re-called with MiXCR into one record per CDR3 protein. Among over 130,000 distinct CDR3 sequences listed, approximately 95% were seen once. TCR beta sequencing covered blood CD8+ and CD4+ T cells. The authors negatively isolated CD8+ and CD4+ T cells and FACS-enriched TEMRA cells. Notes on the study in general: There was no clonal expansion in the CD4+ T cell repertoires of Susac syndrome.

Sample: CD4+ T cells from PBMCs. The origin of this receptor is a human donor with Susac syndrome. The chain combines TRBV7-2 with TRBJ2-5; 8 bases are a match to TRBD2. The CDR3 DNA reads as TGTGCCAGCAGCCGGGACGGGGGGGCCTCCGAGACCCAGTACTTC. This sequence encodes CASSRDGGASETQYF.